The 29 T cell receptor beta chains given below trace back to one sample, sequenced in a study of T cells in Graves' hyperthyroidism and ophthalmopathy. Amplification of TCR beta CDR3 regions used RNA as the template. Researchers ran a first-round RT-PCR on the TCR CDR3 using the HTBI primer set. TCRdb re-called the multiplex PCR reads with MiXCR, one entry per CDR3 protein. The sample has about 420,000 distinct CDR3 sequences, around 15% seen once. The specimen was blood. These receptors all stem from a woman younger than 30 with Graves' hyperthyroidism.

This clonotype was recorded many times. The chain joins TRBV28 to TRBJ1-1, with 8 positions matching TRBD1. Germline V lookup: CDR1 MDHEN, CDR2 SYDVKM. Losses at the gene ends were 6 bases for V and 6 bases for J; bases not matched to a gene: 9. This CDR3 comprises 14 residues. Written as DNA, the CDR3 is TGTGCCAGCAGCCCCCCCCCCAGGGGGCCTGAAGCTTTCTTT. Translated, it gives CASSPPPRGPEAFF.

This clonotype came up many times. This chain links TRBV7-9 with TRBJ1-5; no clear D gene. V was cut by 3 bases and J by 5 bases, with 8 bases left in between. CDR3 size: 13 residues. The germline CDR1 and CDR2 sequences are SEHNR and FQNEAQ (reference sequence). The CDR3 DNA is TGTGCCAGCAGCTTCGGAGCATATCAGCCCCAGCATTTT. Protein product: CASSFGAYQPQHF.

This clonotype was counted many times. The chain employs TRBV6-1 and TRBJ1-5; unclear D gene. The CDR3 has 14 residues. V gave up 4 bases and J gave up 2 bases, with 9 bases separating them. Per the germline V gene, CDR1 is MNHNS and CDR2 is SASEGT. CDR3 bases: TGTGCCAGCAGTGGTCACGGAGGCAATCAGCCCCAGCATTTT. Translated, it gives CASSGHGGNQPQHF.

At least ten counts were recorded for this clonotype. The chain is built from TRBV28 and TRBJ2-2, with 7 bases identical to TRBD1. The CDR3 is 15 residues long. In germline, CDR1 is MDHEN, CDR2 SYDVKM. The V segment lost 3 bases and the J segment 5 bases; nucleotides outside the gene matches: 6. The CDR3 spells CASSFLDRVTGELFF. CDR3 nucleotide sequence: TGTGCCAGCAGTTTTTTAGACAGGGTTACCGGGGAGCTGTTTTTT.

In this sample, this clonotype turned up many times. The chain couples TRBV20-1 to TRBJ1-6, with 9 bases that match TRBD1. Trimming removed 3 bases from V and 7 bases from J; junction bases left unmatched: 4. The CDR3 runs 14 residues. The germline V gene has CDR1 DFQATT and CDR2 SNEGSKA (reference sequence). In nucleotides, the CDR3 is TGCAGTGCTAGCGCCGGGACAGGGAATTCACCCCTCCACTTT. Its protein is CSASAGTGNSPLHF.

The rearrangement joins TRBV19 to TRBJ1-5; 7 bases match TRBD1. V lost 4 bases and J lost 5; bases outside the gene matches: 11. Germline V gene sequence: CDR1 LNHDA, CDR2 SQIVND (reference sequence). The CDR3 is 16 amino acids. CDR3: CASSSGPGGRHQPQHF. As DNA, the CDR3 is TGTGCCAGTAGTAGTGGACCAGGGGGACGGCATCAGCCCCAGCATTTT. Looking up the rest from reference TRBV19 and TRBJ1-5 gives the full variable domain: DGGITQSPKYLFRKEGQNVTLSCEQNLNHDAMYWYRQDPGQGLRLIYYSQIVNDFQKGDIAEGYSVSREKKESFPLTVTSAQKNPTAFYLCASSSGPGGRHQPQHFGDGTRLSIL.

The rearrangement joins TRBV10-3 to TRBJ2-7; 14 positions agree with TRBD2. The trim removed 3 bases at V and 0 bases at J, leaving 10 bases unmatched. Germline assignment: CDR1 ENHRY and CDR2 SYGVKD. The CDR3 spans 19 residues. The CDR3 loop reads CAISDVGTSGSFASYEQYF. CDR3 sequence (DNA): TGTGCCATCAGTGATGTGGGGACTAGCGGGAGTTTCGCCTCCTACGAGCAGTACTTC.

This clonotype came up many times. The chain carries TRBV11-2 and TRBJ2-7; D possibly uses TRBD1 or TRBD2 (5 bases each). CDR1 is SGHAT, CDR2 FQNNGV, per germline. This CDR3 is built from 14 residues. V was trimmed by 5 bases and J by 3 bases, leaving 14 bases between them. CDR3 amino acids: CASSPRDRYYEQYF. In nucleotides, the CDR3 is TGTGCCAGCAGCCCAAGGGACCGGTACTACGAGCAGTACTTC.

In this sample, this clonotype turned up a few times. V and J are TRBV30 and TRBJ2-2, with D unclear. Trimming stripped 2 bases from V and 6 bases from J, with 4 bases between. The CDR3 sequence is 11 residues long. Germline CDR1 reads GTSNPN; CDR2 reads SVGIG (reference sequence). CDR3 bases: TGTGCCTGGAGTTCACCCGGGGAGCTGTTTTTT. Encoded protein: CAWSSPGELFF.

This clonotype has a count of ten or more. The chain combines TRBV20-1 with TRBJ2-1; tentative D call: TRBD2 (5 bases). The CDR3 sequence is 15 residues long. Trimming shortened V by 0 bases and J by 4 bases, and 13 bases separated the two germline ends. Germline CDR1 is DFQATT and CDR2 is SNEGSKA (reference sequence). The CDR3 DNA sequence: TGCAGTGCTAGAGAGTTAGCGCCCTTGTACAATGAGCAGTTCTTC. As protein: CSARELAPLYNEQFF.

This clonotype was seen more than once but under ten times. The J gene is TRBJ2-1, the V gene TRBV30; either TRBD1 or TRBD2 may supply D (5 bases each). The CDR3 is 11 amino acids. V was cut by 1 base and J by 9 bases, with 7 bases left in between. The V gene's germline CDR1 is GTSNPN and CDR2 SVGIG (reference sequence). Written as DNA, the CDR3 is TGTGCCTGGAGTGGAGGGGTTGAGCAGTTCTTC. As protein: CAWSGGVEQFF.

This clonotype was detected many times. The chain uses TRBV2 and TRBJ2-7; possibly TRBD1 for D (6 bases). This CDR3 has 16 residues. Germline V gives CDR1 SNHLY, CDR2 FYNNEI. Trimming pared 0 bases from V and 6 bases from J, leaving 18 bases between. CDR3 region: CASSEAKGTSGGEQYF. The CDR3 DNA sequence: TGTGCCAGCAGTGAAGCCAAGGGGACAAGTGGGGGCGAGCAGTACTTC.

This clonotype was counted at least ten times. The chain combines TRBV28 with TRBJ1-4; D not resolved. Trimming took off 2 bases at V and 8 bases at J, with 6 bases between the two ends. This CDR3 is 12 amino acids long. CDR1 MDHEN and CDR2 SYDVKM come from the germline V gene. The CDR3 region has the DNA TGTGCCAGCAGTTTAAATCGGGAAAAACTGTTTTTT. It yields the protein CASSLNREKLFF.

This clonotype was seen many times. The rearrangement joins TRBV30 to TRBJ1-1, with 8 bases aligning to TRBD1. V was pared by 4 bases and J by 3 bases, with 4 bases of the junction left unmatched. This CDR3 comprises 13 residues. Germline V lookup: CDR1 GTSNPN, CDR2 SVGIG (reference sequence). CDR3 region: CAWNRQGYTEAFF. In DNA form, the CDR3 reads TGTGCCTGGAACAGACAGGGGTACACTGAAGCTTTCTTT.

This clonotype was seen many times. The rearrangement links TRBV7-9 to TRBJ2-3; 7 bases are a match to TRBD1. CDR3 size: 16 residues. The V gene's germline CDR1 is SEHNR and CDR2 FQNEAQ (reference sequence). Trimming took 5 bases from V and 4 from J; bases not matched to a gene: 12. The CDR3: CASSDPTGMTPDTQYF. Here the CDR3 DNA reads TGTGCCAGCAGCGACCCGACAGGGATGACGCCAGATACGCAGTATTTT. The whole variable domain, remainder taken from reference TRBV7-9 and TRBJ2-3, is DTGVSQNPRHKITKRGQNVTFRCDPISEHNRLYWYRQTLGQGPEFLTYFQNEAQLEKSRLLSDRFSAERPKGSFSTLEIQRTEQGDSAMYLCASSDPTGMTPDTQYFGPGTRLTVL.

This clonotype occurred many times. The chain links TRBV27 to TRBJ2-4, with D uncertain. With 5 bases removed from V and 5 bases from J, the gap between germline ends came to 13 bases. In germline, CDR1 is MNHEY, CDR2 SMNVEV (reference sequence). The CDR3 consists of 14 residues. Written as DNA, the CDR3 is TGTGCCAGCAGTCCTGTCGGTCCTCAAAACATTCAGTACTTC. Amino acids: CASSPVGPQNIQYF.

This clonotype appeared many times. The chain employs TRBV30 and TRBJ2-7; possible D gene TRBD2, 6 bases. The V end lost 3 bases, the J end lost 2 bases, and 14 bases lay between the germline ends. Germline V gene sequence: CDR1 GTSNPN, CDR2 SVGIG (reference sequence). The CDR3 totals 14 residues. The CDR3 DNA sequence: TGTGCCTGGAGGAGGGACTCATCCACCTACGAGCAGTACTTC. Translation gives CAWRRDSSTYEQYF.

This clonotype was picked up many times. V gene TRBV6-1 combines with J gene TRBJ1-5, with D unclear. Germline assignment: CDR1 MNHNS and CDR2 SASEGT. The CDR3 spans 15 residues. Trimming cost V 5 bases and J 0 bases, with 11 bases left between them. The CDR3 here is CASSPPGSSNQPQHF. The DNA of the CDR3 is TGTGCCAGCAGTCCGCCCGGGAGTAGCAATCAGCCCCAGCATTTT.

In the case of this clonotype: A much bigger clone sits one base away, suggesting this may be a read error. V is TRBV27 and J is TRBJ1-1; no clear D. The V gene's germline CDR1 is MNHEY and CDR2 SMNVEV (reference sequence). The CDR3 contains 13 residues. CDR3 in amino acids: CTSSLWYGTEAFF. The CDR3 DNA follows: TGTACCAGCAGTTTATGGTACGGCACTGAAGCTTTCTTT.

This clonotype was observed at least ten times. V is TRBV6-1 and J is TRBJ2-7; a possible D gene is TRBD1 (6 bases). Germline assignment: CDR1 MNHNS and CDR2 SASEGT. The CDR3 runs to 15 residues. V lost 5 bases to trimming and J lost 5 bases, with 19 bases between them. CDR3 region: CASSPTSKGVHEQYF. CDR3 nucleotides: TGTGCCAGCAGTCCTACTTCGAAGGGGGTGCACGAGCAGTACTTC.

This clonotype was seen ten or more times. The chain combines TRBV28 with TRBJ2-7; D is uncertain. This CDR3 comprises 13 residues. Per the germline V gene, CDR1 is MDHEN and CDR2 is SYDVKM. V shed 2 bases and J shed 0 bases, with 5 bases lying between them. In DNA, the CDR3 is TGTGCCAGCAGTTTACAGAGCTCCTACGAGCAGTACTTC. Translation: CASSLQSSYEQYF.

The V and J genes are TRBV27 and TRBJ2-7; D not certain. This CDR3 comprises 13 residues. Trimming took off 4 bases at V and 7 bases at J, with 14 bases between the two ends. Germline lookup yields CDR1 MNHEY and CDR2 SMNVEV (reference sequence). CDR3 coding DNA: TGTGCCAGCAGTTACTACCCTGGGCGAGAGCAGTACTTC. It codes for CASSYYPGREQYF.

This clonotype came up many times. The V and J genes are TRBV18 and TRBJ2-2; TRBD2 aligns across 11 bases. Germline CDR1 KGHSH, CDR2 LQKENI. V trimming: 3 bases; J trimming: 3 bases; junction bases outside the gene matches: 0. This CDR3 has 15 residues. The CDR3 spells CASSPGLADTGELFF. CDR3 nucleotide sequence: TGTGCCAGCTCACCGGGACTAGCGGACACCGGGGAGCTGTTTTTT.

This clonotype was seen at least ten times. The gene calls are TRBV30 and TRBJ2-7; perhaps TRBD1 as D (6 bases). The CDR3 has 13 residues. Germline V gene data show CDR1 as GTSNPN and CDR2 as SVGIG (reference sequence). Trimming took 2 bases from V and 2 from J, leaving 10 bases between them. The CDR3 reads CAWSSRTAYEQYF. The CDR3 bases are TGTGCCTGGAGTTCCCGGACAGCCTACGAGCAGTACTTC.

The CDR3 is CASSSGGPSYNEQFF. CDR3 sequence (DNA): TGTGCCAGCAGCTCAGGAGGGCCTTCCTACAATGAGCAGTTCTTC. The gene calls are TRBV25-1 and TRBJ2-1; possible D gene TRBD2, 6 bases. The CDR3 has 15 residues. Between the trimmed V and J ends, which lost 6 bases and 1 base, there was a span of 13 bases. The germline V gene encodes CDR1 MGHDK and CDR2 SYGVNS. Based on the CDR3 plus reference TRBV25-1 and TRBJ2-1, the full variable domain is EADIYQTPRYLVIGTGKKITLECSQTMGHDKMYWYQQDPGMELHLIHYSYGVNSTEKGDLSSESTVSRIRTEHFPLTLESARPSHTSQYLCASSSGGPSYNEQFFGPGTRLTVL.

This clonotype was seen at least ten times. The chain carries TRBV7-3 and TRBJ2-1; 14 nucleotides agree with TRBD2. The CDR3 has 23 residues. Germline V gene data show CDR1 as SGHTA and CDR2 as FQGTGA. Trimming at V came to 2 bases and at J to 0 bases, leaving 18 bases not matched to a gene. CDR3 loop: CASSLRPGARLAGGPSSYNEQFF. Written as DNA, the CDR3 is TGTGCCAGCAGCTTACGGCCTGGGGCCCGACTAGCGGGAGGGCCCAGCTCCTACAATGAGCAGTTCTTC.

The rearrangement links TRBV20-1 to TRBJ1-6; 9 bases are a match to TRBD1. This CDR3 is built from 16 residues. Germline trimming cut 6 bases from V and 5 bases from J; bases unmatched to any gene: 11. Looked up from germline, CDR1 is DFQATT and CDR2 is SNEGSKA (reference sequence). CDR3 in DNA: TGCAGTGCGCCAGGACAGGGGTTAACGGATAATTCACCCCTCCACTTT. This encodes CSAPGQGLTDNSPLHF.

This clonotype was found a few times. The rearrangement uses TRBV6-1 and TRBJ1-5; D is ambiguous. This CDR3 has 17 residues. V shed 1 base and J shed 0 bases, with 13 bases lying between them. Germline V gene data show CDR1 as MNHNS and CDR2 as SASEGT. In nucleotides, the CDR3 is TGTGCCAGCAGTGAAGTGGGCTGGGCGGATAGCAATCAGCCCCAGCATTTT. Protein sequence: CASSEVGWADSNQPQHF.

CDR3 residues: CASRGKLAGVPGELFF. CDR3 bases: TGTGCCAGCAGGGGTAAGCTAGCGGGAGTACCCGGGGAGCTGTTTTTT. This rearrangement joins TRBV27 to TRBJ2-2, with 10 positions matching TRBD2. This CDR3 spans 16 amino acids. Germline V lookup: CDR1 MNHEY, CDR2 SMNVEV (reference sequence). Trimming removed 6 bases from V and 6 bases from J; junction bases left unmatched: 10.